This T cell receptor beta chain originates from a study of T cells in Graves' hyperthyroidism and ophthalmopathy. General study findings and limits: The majority of expanded thyroid clonotypes above 0.001 also appeared in blood. Progression to ophthalmopathy was predicted a median of 6.5 months early.

The J segment lost 5 bases and the V segment lost 5 bases, leaving 11 bases of the junction unmatched. The CDR3 covers 16 residues. Germline V CDR1 and CDR2: SEHNR, FQNEAQ (reference sequence). PBMCs were collected from a roughly 10 ml volume of fresh peripheral blood. This clonotype was detected many times. Its antigen is as yet unknown. The investigators amplified TCR beta CDR3 regions from RNA transcripts. The HTBI primer set was used in a first-round RT-PCR of the TCR CDR3. TCRdb analysed the multiplex PCR reads with MiXCR anew, one entry per CDR3 protein. The profile shows nearly 600,000 distinct CDR3 sequences, more than 13% of them singletons.

The receptor's source is a woman between 18 and 29 years old with Graves' ophthalmopathy. Sequenced material: blood. This chain uses TRBV7-9 with TRBJ2-3; 9 positions match TRBD2. Here the CDR3 DNA reads TGTGCCAGCAGCCACCCCATAGCGGGAGCAGGAGATACGCAGTATTTT. It translates to CASSHPIAGAGDTQYF. The variable domain in full, with the rest retrieved from reference TRBV7-9 and TRBJ2-3, is DTGVSQNPRHKITKRGQNVTFRCDPISEHNRLYWYRQTLGQGPEFLTYFQNEAQLEKSRLLSDRFSAERPKGSFSTLEIQRTEQGDSAMYLCASSHPIAGAGDTQYFGPGTRLTVL.